This T cell receptor beta chain was documented in a study of human T cells and chemical hapten exposure. Study as a whole: The patch tests put 0.01% DPC on the skin of the upper back and were read 6 days later. Small pooled library volume differences mainly caused per-sample TCR yield variation. Patients, a majority of them female, were diagnosed with alopecia areata, totalis or universalis.

In its sample, this clonotype was seen many times. The antigen is not known. At one end the junction does not follow the germline gene, possibly because of a read error. Study-wide points: Expanded TCRs formed significantly more large CDR3 similarity clusters than controls.

Time point denoted: patch test 3, about 24 weeks after DPC sensitization. The treatment here: therapeutic diphenylcyclopropenone sensitization with weekly scalp DPC. TCRdb fed the RACE reads into MiXCR, producing one record per CDR3 protein. Here the sample spans some 110,000 distinct CDR3 sequences, around 35% being singletons. This TCR was sampled from a man aged 40-55 years with alopecia areata. Some clones in this sample may be carry-over from other donors' samples. The sample here was whole blood, taken in connection with sensitization to the hapten diphenylcyclopropenone (DPC).

In nucleotides, the CDR3 is TGCGCCAGCAGCTTGGCCTATAATGAGCAGTTCTTC. Translated, it gives CASSLAYNEQFF. This chain uses TRBV5-1 with TRBJ2-1; D is unclear. Germline V CDR1 and CDR2: SGHRS, YFSETQ. This CDR3 has 12 residues.